The 18 T cell receptor beta chains below all came from one sample that was sequenced in a study of regulatory T cells in long-lasting Graves disease. Construction of TCR beta libraries relied on iRepertoire HTBI primers and on Arm-PCR targeting CDR3 regions. Using its own MiXCR run on the multiplex PCR reads, TCRdb lists one record per CDR3 protein. The sample lists some 490,000 distinct CDR3 sequences; around 13% were seen once. Noted time point: newly diagnosed GD, antithyroid drugs for less than 3 months. Construction of the TCR library relied on RNA isolated from PBMCs. This sample also belongs to another study, concerning T cells in Graves' hyperthyroidism and ophthalmopathy.

This specimen consisted of peripheral blood mononuclear cells (PBMCs), obtained at new diagnosis, from a patient treated with antithyroid drugs. The origin of the receptors is a woman in her 30s with Graves disease.

The table lists this clonotype with many counts. The J gene is TRBJ1-2, the V gene TRBV20-1; 7 positions agree with TRBD1. From germline, CDR1 is DFQATT and CDR2 SNEGSKA (reference sequence). This CDR3 contains 16 residues. J lost 2 bases, V lost 1 base, and 10 bases had no gene match. The chain's CDR3 is CSARVVYEQGNYGYTF. As DNA, the CDR3 is TGCAGTGCTAGAGTGGTATATGAACAGGGGAACTATGGCTACACCTTC.

This clonotype came up many times. This chain links TRBV30 with TRBJ2-1; no reliable D call. Germline lookup yields CDR1 GTSNPN and CDR2 SVGIG (reference sequence). The CDR3 spans 14 residues. V was cut by 5 bases and J by 0 bases, with 11 bases left in between. The CDR3: CAWVAYSSYNEQFF. The CDR3 DNA sequence: TGTGCCTGGGTAGCATACAGCTCCTACAATGAGCAGTTCTTC. The full variable domain, rest sourced from reference TRBV30 and TRBJ2-1, is SQTIHQWPATLVQPVGSPLSLECTVEGTSNPNLYWYRQAAGRGLQLLFYSVGIGQISSEVPQNLSASRPQDRQFILSSKKLLLSDSGFYLCAWVAYSSYNEQFFGPGTRLTVL.

The chain uses TRBV30 and TRBJ1-4; possibly TRBD1 for D (6 bases). CDR1 is GTSNPN and CDR2 is SVGIG in the germline V gene (reference sequence). The CDR3 has 16 amino acids. V was shortened by 7 bases and J by 7 bases, with 25 bases between the two germline ends. CDR3 coding DNA: TGTGCCTCCACGGCCAGCCACAGGGCGGTTGGTGAAAAACTGTTTTTT. It is translated as CASTASHRAVGEKLFF.

A few counts support this clonotype. The chain joins TRBV30 to TRBJ2-2; 7 nucleotides line up with TRBD1. J lost 7 bases, V lost 5 bases, and 7 bases had no gene match. Looked up from germline, CDR1 is GTSNPN and CDR2 is SVGIG (reference sequence). This CDR3 region has 13 residues. CDR3 protein: CAWAQGYIGELFF. The CDR3 nucleotides read TGTGCCTGGGCACAGGGGTATATCGGGGAGCTGTTTTTT.

This clonotype was seen many times. The rearrangement links TRBV7-2 to TRBJ2-7; TRBD2 is a possible D gene (5 bases). CDR3 length: 14 amino acids. Germline lookup yields CDR1 SGHTA and CDR2 FQGNSA. V lost 5 bases, J lost 4 bases, and 15 bases lay in between. CDR3 nucleotide sequence: TGTGCCAGCAGCCCCCGCGGACTGCGTTACGAGCAGTACTTC. Translating gives CASSPRGLRYEQYF.

This clonotype was seen at least ten times. The genes are TRBV28 and TRBJ2-1, with 7 bases matching TRBD2. Germline assignment: CDR1 MDHEN and CDR2 SYDVKM. This CDR3 contains 17 residues. Trimming removed 4 bases from V and 2 bases from J; junction bases left unmatched: 11. CDR3 in amino acids: CASSSALRLATYNEQFF. CDR3 coding DNA: TGTGCCAGCAGTTCCGCCCTCCGACTAGCCACCTACAATGAGCAGTTCTTC.

As regards this clonotype: A junction boundary mismatches the germline segment, possibly from a read error. The chain employs TRBV3-1 and TRBJ1-3; D gene unclear. Germline loops: CDR1 LGHDT, CDR2 YNNKEL (reference sequence). This CDR3 has 15 residues. The CDR3, as DNA: TGTGCCAGCAGCCAAGGGCTCCCCTCTGGAAATACCATATATTTT. Residues: CASSQGLPSGNTIYF.

CDR3 sequence reads: CATTRTANANTGELFF. The CDR3 DNA sequence: TGTGCCACCACAAGGACAGCCAACGCGAACACCGGGGAGCTGTTTTTT. This chain uses TRBV15 with TRBJ2-2; possible D gene TRBD1, 6 bases. The CDR3 covers 16 residues. Germline CDR1 LNHNV, CDR2 YYDKDF (reference sequence). Trimming removed 7 bases at V and 0 bases at J, with 15 bases between. The full variable domain, rest sourced from reference TRBV15 and TRBJ2-2, is DAMVIQNPRYQVTQFGKPVTLSCSQTLNHNVMYWYQQKSSQAPKLLFHYYDKDFNNEADTPDNFQSRRPNTSFCFLDIRSPGLGDTAMYLCATTRTANANTGELFFGEGSRLTVL.

This clonotype was seen many times. This chain connects TRBV12-3 or TRBV12-4 to TRBJ2-5; D remains unclear. CDR3 size: 12 residues. Trimming took off 6 bases at V and 4 bases at J, with 9 bases between the two ends. The CDR3 DNA reads TGTGCCAGCAGGCAAGATGGAGAGACCCAGTACTTC. The encoded protein is CASRQDGETQYF.

This clonotype was recorded at least ten times. In DNA form, the CDR3 reads TGTGCCAGCAGCTCGAGACTAGCGGGAGTGTCCTACAATGAGCAGTTCTTC. This gives the protein CASSSRLAGVSYNEQFF. The V and J genes are TRBV11-3 and TRBJ2-1, with 12 nucleotides matching TRBD2. CDR3 length: 17 amino acids. Germline CDR1 reads SGHNT; CDR2 reads YENEEA. J lost 1 base, V lost 4 bases, and 5 bases had no gene match.

In its sample, this clonotype was seen many times. The V gene is TRBV15, the J gene TRBJ2-5; D remains ambiguous. The CDR3 contains 13 residues. Trimming cost V 1 base and J 4 bases, with 7 bases left between them. Germline V lookup: CDR1 LNHNV, CDR2 YYDKDF (reference sequence). The CDR3: CATSRAPGETQYF. DNA of the CDR3: TGTGCCACCAGCAGAGCGCCAGGAGAGACCCAGTACTTC.

At least ten counts were recorded for this clonotype. The V call is TRBV20-1, the J call TRBJ1-3, with a possible D match to TRBD1 (5 bases). CDR1 and CDR2 (germline): DFQATT, SNEGSKA (reference sequence). Trimming stripped 5 bases from V and 15 bases from J, with 23 bases between. CDR3 length equals 13 residues. CDR3: CSAPLTFGGREYF. Here the CDR3 DNA reads TGCAGTGCTCCCCTCACGTTCGGGGGACGCGAATATTTT.

At least ten counts were recorded for this clonotype. The chain employs TRBV11-3 and TRBJ2-1; 9 bases agree with TRBD2. The CDR3 is 16 amino acids. Losses at the gene ends were 5 bases for V and 8 bases for J; bases not matched to a gene: 13. Germline CDR1 reads SGHNT; CDR2 reads YENEEA. For the CDR3, the DNA is TGTGCCAGCAGCCCGAGACTAGCGGCGCCCAACCATGAGCAGTTCTTC. This gives the protein CASSPRLAAPNHEQFF.

This clonotype was seen many times. The chain combines TRBV20-1 with TRBJ2-1; 12 bases map to TRBD2. V gave up 6 bases and J gave up 9 bases; unmatched junction bases: 12. This CDR3 has 15 residues. Germline lookup yields CDR1 DFQATT and CDR2 SNEGSKA (reference sequence). The CDR3 protein is CSALTSGSIRREQFF. In DNA form, the CDR3 reads TGCAGTGCATTGACTAGCGGGAGTATCCGGCGTGAGCAGTTCTTC.

Many counts were recorded for this clonotype. V usage is TRBV19 and J usage is TRBJ2-1; 10 bases are a match to TRBD2. The V gene end was trimmed by 7 bases and the J gene end by 4 bases; junction bases not matched to a gene: 10. The germline V gene has CDR1 LNHDA and CDR2 SQIVND (reference sequence). The CDR3 loop spans 16 amino acids. CDR3 sequence reads: CASTRIVAGGYNEQFF. The CDR3 DNA sequence: TGTGCCAGTACCCGTATCGTAGCGGGAGGTTACAATGAGCAGTTCTTC.

This clonotype was detected many times. The chain employs TRBV7-9 and TRBJ1-2; no reliable D call. From germline, CDR1 is SEHNR and CDR2 FQNEAQ (reference sequence). The CDR3 contains 15 residues. V lost 5 bases, J lost 1 base, and 14 bases lay in between. CDR3 in DNA: TGTGCCAGCAGCGACATGTATGGCAGTAACTATGGCTACACCTTC. Its translation is CASSDMYGSNYGYTF.

This clonotype was detected a few times. The genes are TRBV10-2 and TRBJ2-1, with TRBD2 matching 10 bases. J gave up 2 bases and V 2 bases, and 3 bases lay outside the gene matches. CDR1 is WSHSY and CDR2 is SAAADI in the germline V gene. This CDR3 is built from 16 residues. The CDR3: CASSEGLADAYNEQFF. The CDR3 bases are TGCGCCAGCAGTGAGGGACTAGCGGATGCCTACAATGAGCAGTTCTTC.

This clonotype turned up a few times. The chain employs TRBV18 and TRBJ2-1; 14 nucleotides line up with TRBD2. The V segment lost 3 bases and the J segment 9 bases; nucleotides outside the gene matches: 7. The CDR3 is made up of 16 amino acids. Germline V lookup: CDR1 KGHSH, CDR2 LQKENI. The CDR3 DNA sequence: TGTGCCAGCTCACCCGCGGGACTAGCGGGAGTCACTGAGCAGTTCTTC. It yields the protein CASSPAGLAGVTEQFF.